A single sample is the source of the 5 T cell receptor beta chains below, sequenced in a study of T cells in narcolepsy. Method: immunoSEQ multiplex PCR; TCRdb's copy keeps in-frame clones and lacks some. The sample includes fewer than 35,000 clones, about 85% of them seen just once. What was sequenced was CD45RA- memory CD4+ T cells from PBMCs. The receptors come from a human donor with narcolepsy.

This clone was detected once. This sequence joins TRBV7-8 and TRBJ2-1, with 11 bases matching TRBD2. Trimming cost V 7 bases and J 7 bases; bases outside gene matches: 12. Germline V gene data show CDR1 as SGHVS and CDR2 as FQNEAQ. This CDR3 has 16 residues. The DNA of the CDR3 is TGTGCCAGCACCATCCCGGGACTAGCGGTAGATAATGAGCAGTTCTTC. Protein product: CASTIPGLAVDNEQFF.

V gene TRBV30 combines with J gene TRBJ2-7; tentatively, D is TRBD1 (6 bases). The CDR3 spans 15 residues. The ends were cut back, 3 bases at V and 1 base at J, with 16 bases in the middle. Germline values: CDR1 GTSNPN, CDR2 SVGIG (reference sequence). The CDR3 loop is CAWRLITGMSYEQYF. In nucleotides, the CDR3 is TGTGCCTGGAGATTAATTACAGGGATGTCCTACGAGCAGTACTTC.

The rearrangement uses TRBV5-1 and TRBJ1-1; 7 bases match TRBD1. CDR1 SGHRS and CDR2 YFSETQ come from the germline V gene. This CDR3 comprises 15 residues. The junction had 7 bases not matched to a gene; V was cut back by 4 bases and J by 1 base. The CDR3 DNA reads TGCGCCAGCAGCACCCCGGACAGGCCGAACACTGAAGCTTTCTTT. Translated, it gives CASSTPDRPNTEAFF.

This rearrangement joins TRBV10-3 to TRBJ2-7; D unresolved. V was cut by 3 bases and J by 0 bases, with 0 bases left in between. CDR1 and CDR2 (germline): ENHRY, SYGVKD. The CDR3 is 11 residues long. The CDR3: CAISDSYEQYF. The CDR3, as DNA: TGTGCCATCAGTGACTCCTACGAGCAGTACTTC.

This chain connects TRBV11-2 to TRBJ1-5; D ambiguous. The CDR3 is made up of 15 amino acids. The V gene lost 2 bases and the J gene lost 6 bases, with 14 bases spanning the gap. Germline CDR1 SGHAT, CDR2 FQNNGV. CDR3 sequence (DNA): TGTGCCAGCAGCTTATCCGGGGTATTAAGTCAGCCCCAGCATTTT. This sequence encodes CASSLSGVLSQPQHF.